Below are 23 T cell receptor beta chains sequenced from a single sample in a study of T-cell memory formation after mild COVID-19. TCRdb fed the 5' RACE reads into MiXCR, producing one record per CDR3 protein. The sample lists about 430,000 distinct CDR3 sequences, approximately 25% occurring once. The sequenced sample consisted of PBMCs or a T cell subset sorted from them (not recorded which). All receptors come from an adult woman who had mild COVID-19 (a few samples of this study predate the infection). Cell type and time point are not known.

V usage is TRBV29-1 and J usage is TRBJ2-3; a weak D match, TRBD1 (6 bases). The V gene's germline CDR1 is SQVTM and CDR2 ANQGSEA. Deletions cut 5 bases from V and 2 bases from J, with 14 bases between. This CDR3 contains 14 residues. The CDR3 spells CSVSSTGITDTQYF. CDR3 DNA sequence: TGCAGCGTTTCGTCGACAGGTATCACAGATACGCAGTATTTT.

This clonotype showed up just a few times. The chain uses TRBV7-9 and TRBJ1-6, with D perhaps matching TRBD1 (6 bases). In germline, CDR1 is SEHNR, CDR2 FQNEAQ (reference sequence). This CDR3 is 16 amino acids long. With 4 bases removed from V and 7 bases from J, the gap between germline ends came to 17 bases. The CDR3: CASSSLTGTFNSPLHF. Written as DNA, the CDR3 is TGTGCCAGCAGCTCTCTGACAGGCACTTTCAATTCACCCCTCCACTTT.

The rearrangement links TRBV5-1 to TRBJ2-7; 9 bases fit TRBD1. This CDR3 contains 15 residues. The germline CDR1 and CDR2 sequences are SGHRS and YFSETQ. After removal of 0 bases from V and 3 bases from J, the junction contained 4 bases not matched to a gene. CDR3 region: CASSLGDRALYEQYF. The DNA for the CDR3 is TGCGCCAGCAGCTTGGGGGACAGGGCTCTCTACGAGCAGTACTTC.

This clonotype was counted between two and nine times. CDR3 loop: CASSYELAGVTDTQYF. Here the CDR3 DNA reads TGCGCCAGCAGCTACGAACTAGCGGGAGTCACAGATACGCAGTATTTT. The chain employs TRBV4-3 and TRBJ2-3; 11 bases are a match to TRBD2. The CDR3 is made up of 16 amino acids. Unmatched junction bases numbered 6, after V lost 5 bases and J lost 2 bases. Germline values: CDR1 LGHNA, CDR2 YSLEER.

V and J are TRBV6-5 and TRBJ1-6; weak D call: TRBD1 (6 bases). Trimming stripped 8 bases from V and 8 bases from J, with 16 bases between. The CDR3 is 14 amino acids. CDR1 and CDR2 from the germline V gene are MNHEY and SVGAGI. CDR3 protein: CASCRQANYSPLHF. The CDR3 DNA reads as TGTGCCAGCTGTAGACAGGCGAACTATTCACCCCTCCACTTT.

The chain combines TRBV29-1 with TRBJ2-7, with 7 nucleotides matching TRBD1. J gave up 4 bases and V 6 bases, and 15 bases lay outside the gene matches. The CDR3 totals 15 residues. Germline V gene sequence: CDR1 SQVTM, CDR2 ANQGSEA. In DNA, the CDR3 is TGCAGCGTCTCAGAAGTGGGGACAGAACTTTACGAGCAGTACTTC. Amino acids: CSVSEVGTELYEQYF.

This clonotype was seen more than once but under ten times. The rearrangement links TRBV4-1 to TRBJ2-2; tentative D call: TRBD2 (6 bases). The V gene's germline CDR1 is MGHRA and CDR2 YSYEKL. The CDR3 consists of 15 residues. Deletions cut 6 bases from V and 6 bases from J, with 17 bases between. This chain's CDR3 is CASRAAVGEAGELFF. The CDR3 DNA is TGCGCCAGCAGAGCTGCGGTCGGGGAGGCCGGGGAGCTGTTTTTT.

This clonotype was recorded many times. The V gene is TRBV18, the J gene TRBJ2-3; D may be TRBD1 or TRBD2 (5 bases each). Germline CDR1 KGHSH, CDR2 LQKENI. CDR3 length equals 13 residues. V shed 3 bases and J shed 5 bases, with 9 bases lying between them. The CDR3 DNA follows: TGTGCCAGCTCACCTGGGGCGGGAGATACGCAGTATTTT. Protein sequence: CASSPGAGDTQYF.

This chain links TRBV12-3 or TRBV12-4 with TRBJ2-1, with 7 bases matching TRBD1. There are 14 residues in the CDR3. V gave up 8 bases and J gave up 4 bases; unmatched junction bases: 8. CDR3 in DNA: TGTGCCAGCCGAAGACAGGGTGGATACAATGAGCAGTTCTTC. Protein sequence: CASRRQGGYNEQFF.

V usage is TRBV9 and J usage is TRBJ2-1; 12 bases are a match to TRBD2. Germline loops: CDR1 SGDLS, CDR2 YYNGEE. Trimming cost V 4 bases and J 8 bases; bases outside gene matches: 10. This CDR3 is 16 amino acids long. The CDR3 DNA reads as TGTGCCAGCAGCACTGGACTAGCGGGAATTACGGATGAGCAGTTCTTC. Its protein product is CASSTGLAGITDEQFF.

This rearrangement joins TRBV5-4 to TRBJ1-2; no clear D. The CDR3 has 14 amino acids. Germline values: CDR1 SGHNT, CDR2 YYREEE (reference sequence). The V end lost 4 bases, the J end lost 4 bases, and 14 bases lay between the germline ends. The CDR3 protein is CASSPSDGLYGYTF. As DNA, the CDR3 is TGTGCCAGCAGCCCCTCCGACGGGCTCTATGGCTACACCTTC.

The CDR3 nucleotides read TGTGCCAGCAGCAACCCCCTTCTAGCGGGGGCCTACGAGCAGTACTTC. Amino acid sequence: CASSNPLLAGAYEQYF. J is TRBJ2-7 and V is TRBV3-1; 10 nucleotides line up with TRBD2. The J segment lost 2 bases and the V segment lost 5 bases, leaving 9 bases of the junction unmatched. The V gene's germline CDR1 is LGHDT and CDR2 YNNKEL (reference sequence). This CDR3 has 16 amino acids.

This clonotype turned up a few times. The chain joins TRBV11-2 to TRBJ2-7; D is unresolved. Trimming took 5 bases from V and 7 from J, leaving 18 bases between them. The length of the CDR3 is 14 residues. Looked up from germline, CDR1 is SGHAT and CDR2 is FQNNGV. CDR3 bases: TGTGCCAGCAGCATCAACTGGGCTTCGGAGGAGCAGTACTTC. Amino acids: CASSINWASEEQYF.

This clonotype was counted only a few times. This sequence joins TRBV5-6 and TRBJ1-2; a possible D gene is TRBD1 (5 bases). Germline V gene data show CDR1 as SGHDT and CDR2 as YYEEEE. V lost 2 bases and J 4 bases, leaving 9 bases between the germline ends. CDR3 length: 13 amino acids. CDR3 sequence reads: CASSFDSPYGYTF. The CDR3 bases are TGTGCCAGCAGCTTTGACAGCCCCTATGGCTACACCTTC.

This clonotype was counted ten times or more. The CDR3 sequence is CASSFEQGSQETQYF. CDR3 in DNA: TGTGCCAGCAGTTTTGAACAGGGCTCACAAGAGACCCAGTACTTC. The J gene is TRBJ2-5, the V gene TRBV7-9; weak D call: TRBD1 (6 bases). Between the trimmed V and J ends, which lost 6 bases and 2 bases, there was a span of 16 bases. Germline loops: CDR1 SEHNR, CDR2 FQNEAQ (reference sequence). The CDR3 is 15 amino acids.

This clonotype has just a few counts. The chain joins TRBV4-1 to TRBJ2-4, with D perhaps matching TRBD2 (5 bases). V lost 4 bases and J lost 3, with 16 bases in between. Germline V CDR1 and CDR2: MGHRA, YSYEKL. CDR3 size: 16 residues. CDR3 region: CASSPVGRGVKNIQYF. The DNA for the CDR3 is TGCGCCAGCAGCCCAGTAGGACGGGGTGTCAAAAACATTCAGTACTTC.

This clonotype was seen just once. The chain recombines TRBV12-5 with TRBJ1-2; TRBD1 matches at 7 bases. The V segment lost 1 base and the J segment 6 bases; nucleotides outside the gene matches: 8. Germline lookup yields CDR1 LGHNT and CDR2 FRNRAP. This CDR3 comprises 15 residues. CDR3 sequence reads: CASGLAPLTGDGYTF. The CDR3, as DNA: TGTGCTAGTGGTTTGGCCCCCCTTACAGGGGATGGCTACACCTTC.

The chain employs TRBV18 and TRBJ2-5; tentatively, D is TRBD2 (6 bases). This CDR3 spans 15 amino acids. The V end was cut by 3 bases, the J end by 1 base, with 12 bases between. Per germline, CDR1 KGHSH and CDR2 LQKENI. The CDR3 is CASSPEWRVQETQYF. The DNA for the CDR3 is TGTGCCAGCTCACCTGAGTGGAGGGTCCAAGAGACCCAGTACTTC.

The gene calls are TRBV3-1 and TRBJ1-3; TRBD1 might be the D (5 bases). This CDR3 contains 16 residues. The germline V gene has CDR1 LGHDT and CDR2 YNNKEL (reference sequence). Trimming cost V 1 base and J 5 bases, with 15 bases left between them. In DNA form, the CDR3 reads TGTGCCAGCAGCCAAGCGCTCGGGACCGTCAGAAACACCATATATTTT. This encodes CASSQALGTVRNTIYF.

The V and J genes are TRBV12-3 or TRBV12-4 and TRBJ2-1; TRBD2 matches at 7 bases. This CDR3 is 13 amino acids long. Unmatched junction bases numbered 5, after V lost 7 bases and J lost 5 bases. The CDR3 nucleotides read TGTGCCAGCACCTTACTAGCGCACAATGAGCAGTTCTTC. This gives the protein CASTLLAHNEQFF.

The chain carries TRBV10-3 and TRBJ2-1; TRBD1 matches at 8 bases. Germline V CDR1 and CDR2: ENHRY, SYGVKD. The CDR3 consists of 15 residues. With V trimmed by 5 bases and J by 5 bases, 8 bases remained unmatched. CDR3 nucleotides: TGTGCCATCAGTCGGACAGGGTGGACTGACAATGAGCAGTTCTTC. It yields the protein CAISRTGWTDNEQFF.

This chain joins TRBV15 and TRBJ2-1, with unresolved D. The V end lost 0 bases, the J end lost 1 base, and 10 bases lay between the germline ends. The CDR3 length is 16 residues. Looked up from germline, CDR1 is LNHNV and CDR2 is YYDKDF (reference sequence). The CDR3 loop reads CATSRDRSFSYNEQFF. For the CDR3, the DNA is TGTGCCACCAGCAGAGATAGAAGCTTTTCCTACAATGAGCAGTTCTTC.

This sequence joins TRBV24-1 and TRBJ2-2; no clear D. The CDR3 extends over 14 amino acids. With 4 bases removed from V and 1 base from J, the gap between germline ends came to 6 bases. Germline-derived CDR1 and CDR2 are KGHDR and SFDVKD. CDR3: CATSDRQNTGELFF. In nucleotides, the CDR3 is TGTGCCACCAGTGACCGACAGAACACCGGGGAGCTGTTTTTT.